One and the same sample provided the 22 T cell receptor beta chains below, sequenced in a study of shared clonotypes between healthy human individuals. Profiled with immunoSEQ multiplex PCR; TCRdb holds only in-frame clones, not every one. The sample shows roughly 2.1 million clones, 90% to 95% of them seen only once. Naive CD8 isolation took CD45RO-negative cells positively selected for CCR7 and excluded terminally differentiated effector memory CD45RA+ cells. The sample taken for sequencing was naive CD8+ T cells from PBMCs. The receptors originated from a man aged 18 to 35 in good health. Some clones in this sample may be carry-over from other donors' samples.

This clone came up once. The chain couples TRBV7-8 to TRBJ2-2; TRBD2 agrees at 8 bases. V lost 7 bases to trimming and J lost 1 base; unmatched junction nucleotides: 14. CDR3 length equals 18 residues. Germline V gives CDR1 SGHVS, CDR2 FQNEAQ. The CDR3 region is CASNSLGEAGGNTGELFF. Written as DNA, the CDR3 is TGTGCCAGCAACAGCTTAGGGGAGGCGGGAGGGAACACCGGGGAGCTGTTTTTT.

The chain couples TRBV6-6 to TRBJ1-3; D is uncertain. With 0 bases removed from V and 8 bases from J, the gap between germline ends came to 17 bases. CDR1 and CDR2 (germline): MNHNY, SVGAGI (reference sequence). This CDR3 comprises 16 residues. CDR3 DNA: TGTGCCAGCAGTTACTCTCTCTCAGGTTGGTCGGACACCATATATTTT. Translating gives CASSYSLSGWSDTIYF.

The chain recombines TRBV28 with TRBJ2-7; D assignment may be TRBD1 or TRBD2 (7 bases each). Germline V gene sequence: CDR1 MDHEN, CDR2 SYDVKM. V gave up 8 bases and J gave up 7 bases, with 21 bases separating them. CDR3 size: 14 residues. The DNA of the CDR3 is TGTGCCAGCCGCTGGGGAGGGGGCTCGAGTGAGCAGTACTTC. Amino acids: CASRWGGGSSEQYF. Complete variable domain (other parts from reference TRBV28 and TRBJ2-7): DVKVTQSSRYLVKRTGEKVFLECVQDMDHENMFWYRQDPGLGLRLIYFSYDVKMKEKGDIPEGYSVSREKKERFSLILESASTNQTSMYLCASRWGGGSSEQYFGPGTRLTVT.

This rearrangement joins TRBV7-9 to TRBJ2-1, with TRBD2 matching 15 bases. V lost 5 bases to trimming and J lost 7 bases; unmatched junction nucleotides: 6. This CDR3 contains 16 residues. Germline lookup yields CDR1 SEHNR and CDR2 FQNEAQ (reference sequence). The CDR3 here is CASSLGLAGGWNEQFF. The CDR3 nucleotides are TGTGCCAGCAGCCTCGGACTAGCGGGAGGGTGGAATGAGCAGTTCTTC.

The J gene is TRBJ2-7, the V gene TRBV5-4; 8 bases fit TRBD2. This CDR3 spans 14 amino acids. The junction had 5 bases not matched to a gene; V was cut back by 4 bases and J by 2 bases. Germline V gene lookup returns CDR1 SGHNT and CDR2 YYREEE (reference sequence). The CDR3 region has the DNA TGTGCCAGCAGCCCCTCACTAGCGGCCTACGAGCAGTACTTC. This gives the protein CASSPSLAAYEQYF.

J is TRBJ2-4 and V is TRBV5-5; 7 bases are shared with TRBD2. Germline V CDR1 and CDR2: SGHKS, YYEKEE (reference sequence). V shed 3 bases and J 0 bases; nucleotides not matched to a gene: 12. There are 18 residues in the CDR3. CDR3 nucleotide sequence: TGTGCCAGCAGCTCCGGGACTACGCATCTACTAGCCAAAAACATTCAGTACTTC. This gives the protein CASSSGTTHLLAKNIQYF.

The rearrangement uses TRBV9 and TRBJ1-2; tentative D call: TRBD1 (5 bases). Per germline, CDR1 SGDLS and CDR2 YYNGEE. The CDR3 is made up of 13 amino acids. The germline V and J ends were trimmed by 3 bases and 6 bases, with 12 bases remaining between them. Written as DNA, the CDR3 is TGTGCCAGCAGCGCCCGGGACGGGGATGGCTACACCTTC. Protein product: CASSARDGDGYTF.

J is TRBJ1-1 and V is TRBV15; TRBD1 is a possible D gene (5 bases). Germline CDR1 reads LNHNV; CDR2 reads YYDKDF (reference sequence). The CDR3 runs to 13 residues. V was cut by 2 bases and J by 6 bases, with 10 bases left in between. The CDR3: CATSRRGAPEAFF. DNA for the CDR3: TGTGCCACCAGCAGACGAGGGGCCCCTGAAGCTTTCTTT.

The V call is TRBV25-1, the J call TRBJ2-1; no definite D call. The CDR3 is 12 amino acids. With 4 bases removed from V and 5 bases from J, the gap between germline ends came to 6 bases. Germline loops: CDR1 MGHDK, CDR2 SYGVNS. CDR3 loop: CASSVTHNEQFF. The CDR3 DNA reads TGTGCCAGCAGTGTGACTCACAATGAGCAGTTCTTC.

The DNA of the CDR3 is TGCGCCAGCAGCCATGTAAGGAGCGGGATTATTGGTAATGAGCAGTTCTTC. As protein: CASSHVRSGIIGNEQFF. The chain has TRBV4-1 and TRBJ2-1; 7 bases align to TRBD2. The V and J ends lost 3 bases and 7 bases, in that order; junction bases with no gene match: 15. Per the germline V gene, CDR1 is MGHRA and CDR2 is YSYEKL. The CDR3 sequence is 17 residues long.

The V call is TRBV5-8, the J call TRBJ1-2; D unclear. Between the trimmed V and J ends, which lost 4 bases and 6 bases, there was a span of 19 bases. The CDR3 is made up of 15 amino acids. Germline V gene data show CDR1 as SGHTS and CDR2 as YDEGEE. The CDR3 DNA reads TGTGCCAGCAGCCTGTTTAGGCAGGCTCGAAATGGCTACACCTTC. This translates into CASSLFRQARNGYTF.

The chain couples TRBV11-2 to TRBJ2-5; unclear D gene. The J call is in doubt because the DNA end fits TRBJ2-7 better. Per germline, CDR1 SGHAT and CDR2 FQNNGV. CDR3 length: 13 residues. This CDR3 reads CASSLGIGYEQYF. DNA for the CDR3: TGTGCCAGCAGCTTAGGAATCGGCTACGAGCAGTACTTC.

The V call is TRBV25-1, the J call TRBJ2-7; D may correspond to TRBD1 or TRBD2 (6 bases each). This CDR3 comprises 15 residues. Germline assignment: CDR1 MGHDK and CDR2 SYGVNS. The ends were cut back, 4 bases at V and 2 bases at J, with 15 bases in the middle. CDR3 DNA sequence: TGTGCCAGCAGTGCGCAGGGGACTGTTCCCTACGAGCAGTACTTC. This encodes CASSAQGTVPYEQYF.

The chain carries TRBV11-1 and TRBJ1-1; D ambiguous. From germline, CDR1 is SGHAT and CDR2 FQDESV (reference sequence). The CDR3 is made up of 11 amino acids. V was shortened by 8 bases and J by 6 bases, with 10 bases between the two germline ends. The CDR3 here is CASWGGAEAFF. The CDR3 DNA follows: TGTGCCAGCTGGGGAGGTGCTGAAGCTTTCTTT.

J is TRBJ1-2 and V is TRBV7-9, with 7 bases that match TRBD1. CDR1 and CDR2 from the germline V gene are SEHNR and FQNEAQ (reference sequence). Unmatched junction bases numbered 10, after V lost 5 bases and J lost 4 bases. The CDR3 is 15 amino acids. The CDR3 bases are TGTGCCAGCAGCCATCCCCAGTGGACAGGCTATGGCTACACCTTC. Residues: CASSHPQWTGYGYTF. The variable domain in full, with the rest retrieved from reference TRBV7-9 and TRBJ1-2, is DTGVSQNPRHKITKRGQNVTFRCDPISEHNRLYWYRQTLGQGPEFLTYFQNEAQLEKSRLLSDRFSAERPKGSFSTLEIQRTEQGDSAMYLCASSHPQWTGYGYTFGSGTRLTVV.

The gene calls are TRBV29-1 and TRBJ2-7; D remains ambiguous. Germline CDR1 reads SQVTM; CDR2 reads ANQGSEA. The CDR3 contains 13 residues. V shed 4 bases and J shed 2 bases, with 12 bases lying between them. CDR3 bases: TGCAGCGTTGTTTTCGGAGAGGCCTACGAGCAGTACTTC. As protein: CSVVFGEAYEQYF.

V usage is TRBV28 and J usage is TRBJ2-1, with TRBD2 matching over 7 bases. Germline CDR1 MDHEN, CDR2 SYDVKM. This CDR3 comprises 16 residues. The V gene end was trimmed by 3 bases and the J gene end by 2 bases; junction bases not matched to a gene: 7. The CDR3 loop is CASSLEASGPYNEQFF. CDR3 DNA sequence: TGTGCCAGCAGTTTGGAAGCTAGCGGACCCTACAATGAGCAGTTCTTC.

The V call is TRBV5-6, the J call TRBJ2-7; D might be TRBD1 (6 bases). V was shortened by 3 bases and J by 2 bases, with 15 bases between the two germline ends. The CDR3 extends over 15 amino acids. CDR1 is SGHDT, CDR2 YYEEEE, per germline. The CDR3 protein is CASSSLATGPYEQYF. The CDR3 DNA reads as TGTGCCAGCAGCTCCTTAGCTACAGGGCCCTACGAGCAGTACTTC.

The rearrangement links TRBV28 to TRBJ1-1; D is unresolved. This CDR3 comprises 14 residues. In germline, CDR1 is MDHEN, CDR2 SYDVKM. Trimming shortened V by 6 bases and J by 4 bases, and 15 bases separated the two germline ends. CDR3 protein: CASRRPPEITEAFF. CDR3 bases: TGTGCCAGCAGAAGACCCCCCGAGATCACTGAAGCTTTCTTT.

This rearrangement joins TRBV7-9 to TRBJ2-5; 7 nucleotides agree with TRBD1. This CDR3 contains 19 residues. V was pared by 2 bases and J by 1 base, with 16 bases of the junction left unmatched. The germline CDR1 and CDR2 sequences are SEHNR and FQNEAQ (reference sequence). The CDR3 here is CASSLRYSITGAFQETQYF. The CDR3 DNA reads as TGTGCCAGCAGCTTAAGGTACTCGATAACAGGGGCCTTCCAAGAGACCCAGTACTTC.

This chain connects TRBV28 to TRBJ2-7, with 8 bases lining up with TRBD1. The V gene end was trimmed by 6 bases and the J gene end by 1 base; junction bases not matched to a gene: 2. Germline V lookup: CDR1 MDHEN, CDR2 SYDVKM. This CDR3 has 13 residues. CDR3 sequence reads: CASRTGVSYEQYF. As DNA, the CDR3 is TGTGCCAGCAGGACAGGGGTGTCCTACGAGCAGTACTTC.

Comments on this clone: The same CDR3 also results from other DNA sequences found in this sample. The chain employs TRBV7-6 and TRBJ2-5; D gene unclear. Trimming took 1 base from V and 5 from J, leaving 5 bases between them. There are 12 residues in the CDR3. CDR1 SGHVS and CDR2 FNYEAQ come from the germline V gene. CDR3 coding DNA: TGTGCCAGCAGCTTAGTACAGGAGACCCAGTACTTC. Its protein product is CASSLVQETQYF.